The 12 T cell receptor beta chains listed next were all sequenced from one sample in a study of monozygotic twins with inflammatory bowel disease. TCRdb re-called the 5' RACE reads and shows each CDR3 protein once, DNA omitted. This table lists 300,000 to 350,000 distinct CDR3 sequences. The source material was blood. The receptors were gathered from a human donor with ulcerative colitis or Crohn's disease, or a healthy co-twin of an affected twin (not recorded which).

V is TRBV20-1 and J is TRBJ2-1. The CDR3 runs 11 residues. Per germline, CDR1 DFQATT and CDR2 SNEGSKA (reference sequence). The CDR3 loop is CSAREVNEQFF.

The chain joins TRBV5-1 to TRBJ2-7; the TRBD2 assignment by TCRdb is unverifiable without DNA. The CDR3 length is 16 residues. Germline CDR1 SGHRS, CDR2 YFSETQ. This CDR3 reads CASSLAVTSGSYEQYF.

The V gene is TRBV10-3, the J gene TRBJ2-6; without DNA, the TCRdb call of TRBD1 cannot be checked. Germline V gene sequence: CDR1 ENHRY, CDR2 SYGVKD. The CDR3 loop spans 17 amino acids. The CDR3 loop is CATGLGQVVSGANVLTF.

This chain joins TRBV27 and TRBJ2-2; TCRdb gives TRBD2 as the D gene, but with no DNA this cannot be confirmed. The germline gives CDR1 MNHEY, CDR2 SMNVEV (reference sequence). The CDR3 is 14 residues long. The CDR3 reads CASTSAGYTGELFF.

This chain links TRBV7-6 with TRBJ2-5. This CDR3 is 15 amino acids long. Germline loops: CDR1 SGHVS, CDR2 FNYEAQ. The CDR3 reads CASSTSRRIQETQYF. The full variable domain, in which reference TRBV7-6 and TRBJ2-5 provide the parts outside the CDR3, is GAGVSQSPRYKVTKRGQDVALRCDPISGHVSLYWYRQALGQGPEFLTYFNYEAQQDKSGLPNDRFSAERPEGSISTLTIQRTEQRDSAMYRCASSTSRRIQETQYFGPGTRLLVL.

V and J are TRBV15 and TRBJ2-7; TCRdb proposes TRBD1, but this gene call is untestable without DNA. CDR3 length: 13 residues. Germline V gene lookup returns CDR1 LNHNV and CDR2 YYDKDF (reference sequence). The CDR3 loop is CATSGTGAYEQYF.

The CDR3 loop is CSVCREGLFYEQFF. This chain uses TRBV29-1 with TRBJ2-1; TCRdb returns TRBD2, unconfirmable since there is no DNA. The CDR3 covers 14 residues. Germline assignment: CDR1 SQVTM and CDR2 ANQGSEA.

This sequence joins TRBV7-9 and TRBJ1-1. The CDR3 runs to 12 residues. Germline-derived CDR1 and CDR2 are SEHNR and FQNEAQ (reference sequence). CDR3 protein: CACSSSWTEAFF.

This chain joins TRBV27 and TRBJ1-2; without DNA, the TCRdb call of TRBD1 cannot be checked. The CDR3 runs to 15 residues. CDR1 is MNHEY, CDR2 SMNVEV, per germline (reference sequence). CDR3: CASSFGTTRGYGYTF.

The V and J genes are TRBV11-3 and TRBJ2-1. The CDR3 totals 13 residues. Germline values: CDR1 SGHNT, CDR2 YENEEA. CDR3 region: CASSHRLDNEQFF.

The V gene is TRBV29-1, the J gene TRBJ1-1. The CDR3 is made up of 14 amino acids. Per the germline V gene, CDR1 is SQVTM and CDR2 is ANQGSEA. The CDR3 sequence is CSVRKGEGNTEAFF.

This chain joins TRBV7-2 and TRBJ2-2. CDR1 SGHTA and CDR2 FQGNSA come from the germline V gene. The CDR3 is 17 residues long. The CDR3 loop reads CASSLPRQNLSTGELFF.